This T cell receptor beta chain emerged from a study of blood T cell repertoires in COVID-19. Study-wide background: From the United States, Italy and Spain came samples of acute and convalescent COVID-19. PBMCs, B-cell-depleted T cells, or T cells provided the cDNA or gDNA that made up the material.

Trimming removed 5 bases at V and 5 bases at J, with 10 bases between. The CDR3 contains 13 residues. The germline CDR1 and CDR2 sequences are SGHAT and FQNNGV. In the authors' methods: Quantification of nucleated cells was approximated via reference gene primer amplification. Measured with immunoSEQ multiplex PCR; TCRdb has only the in-frame clones, and not every one. For V, J and clone size, that table is used; D and trimming come from the DNA. This sample has some 170,000 clones; over 80% occur once, and the top ten carry roughly 1.5%. Specimen: peripheral blood. The clonotype comes from a woman in her 50s with acute or convalescent COVID-19. The J gene is TRBJ2-4, the V gene TRBV11-2, with D uncertain. Here the CDR3 reads CASSPFRENIQYF. CDR3 sequence (DNA): TGTGCCAGCAGCCCCTTCCGAGAAAACATTCAGTACTTC.